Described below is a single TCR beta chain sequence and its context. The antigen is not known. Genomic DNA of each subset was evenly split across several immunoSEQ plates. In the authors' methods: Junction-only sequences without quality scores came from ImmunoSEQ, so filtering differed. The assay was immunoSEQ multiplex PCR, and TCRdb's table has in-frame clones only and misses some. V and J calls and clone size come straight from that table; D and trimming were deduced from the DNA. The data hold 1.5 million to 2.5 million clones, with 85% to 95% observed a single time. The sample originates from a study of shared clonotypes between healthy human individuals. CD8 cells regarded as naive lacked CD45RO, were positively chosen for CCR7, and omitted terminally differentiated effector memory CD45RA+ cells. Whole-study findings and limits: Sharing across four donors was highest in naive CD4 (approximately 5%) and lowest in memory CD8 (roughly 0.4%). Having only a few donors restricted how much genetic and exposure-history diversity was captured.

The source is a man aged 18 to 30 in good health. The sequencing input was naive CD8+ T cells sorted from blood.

The CDR3: CASSSPESGADRTEAFF. The CDR3 region has the DNA TGTGCCAGCAGCTCCCCCGAGTCAGGGGCAGATAGGACTGAAGCTTTCTTT. The chain carries TRBV7-2 and TRBJ1-1; weak D call: TRBD1 (6 bases). Looked up from germline, CDR1 is SGHTA and CDR2 is FQGNSA. The CDR3 extends over 17 amino acids. V lost 4 bases and J lost 5, with 23 bases in between. The complete variable domain, with remaining parts taken from reference TRBV7-2 and TRBJ1-1, reads GAGVSQSPSNKVTEKGKDVELRCDPISGHTALYWYRQSLGQGLEFLIYFQGNSAPDKSGLPSDRFSAERTGGSVSTLTIQRTQQEDSAVYLCASSSPESGADRTEAFFGQGTRLTVV.